The present T cell receptor beta chain was sequenced within a study of T cells in Graves' hyperthyroidism and ophthalmopathy. RNA transcripts provided the source from which TCR beta CDR3 regions were amplified. The HTBI primer set was used in a first-round RT-PCR of the TCR CDR3. TCRdb recomputed calls from the multiplex PCR reads with MiXCR, one row per CDR3 protein. The table shows 450,000 to 700,000 distinct CDR3 sequences, with 46% occurring only once. The sample consisted of peripheral blood or thyroid tissue (not recorded which). This clonotype was sampled from an adult woman with Graves' disease, either hyperthyroidism or ophthalmopathy (not recorded which).

The CDR3 region has the DNA TGTGCCAGTACATCGGGGGGGATGGCTGAAGCTTTCTTT. Translated: CASTSGGMAEAFF. The chain carries TRBV6-4 and TRBJ1-1, with a tentative D call TRBD1 (5 bases). CDR1 and CDR2 (germline): MRHNA, SNTAGT. The CDR3 is 13 residues long. Trimming stripped 9 bases from V and 6 bases from J, with 17 bases between.